Below are 6 T cell receptor beta chains sequenced from a single sample in a study of shared clonotypes between healthy human individuals. The repertoire was sequenced with immunoSEQ multiplex PCR; TCRdb's copy has only in-frame clones and lacks some. Found here are some 2.1 million clones, 95% of them singletons; the top ten hold 0.13%. Sequencing was done on a sample of naive CD4+ T cells sorted from blood. Subset in this sample: CD45RA+ positively selected. These receptors were collected from a man aged 18 to 30 in good health.

The chain links TRBV29-1 to TRBJ2-1, with no clear D. Germline V gene data show CDR1 as SQVTM and CDR2 as ANQGSEA. CDR3 size: 17 residues. Deletions cut 0 bases from V and 3 bases from J, with 18 bases between. The CDR3 coding sequence is TGCAGCGTTGAAGATCCGAGTTTGGGGATTGGCTACAATGAGCAGTTCTTC. Translated, it gives CSVEDPSLGIGYNEQFF.

Concerning this clone itself: A read error may produce the germline difference seen at one junction end. The chain uses TRBV7-9 and TRBJ1-5, with D tentatively TRBD1 (5 bases). This CDR3 has 13 amino acids. CDR1 is SEHNR, CDR2 FQNEAQ, per germline (reference sequence). This CDR3 reads CASSLAPGSPEDF. CDR3 sequence (DNA): TGTGCCAGCAGCTTAGCCCCAGGGAGCCCGGAGGATTTT.

This clone showed up just once. The chain is built from TRBV7-8 and TRBJ2-2; TRBD2 is a possible D gene (5 bases). Trimming removed 4 bases at V and 2 bases at J, with 14 bases between. The CDR3 runs to 16 residues. The germline V gene has CDR1 SGHVS and CDR2 FQNEAQ. The CDR3 bases are TGTGCCAGCAGCTCGAGTCGGGGTTATAACACCGGGGAGCTGTTTTTT. Translating gives CASSSSRGYNTGELFF.

The rearrangement uses TRBV28 and TRBJ1-5; the match to TRBD1 covers 7 bases. The germline gives CDR1 MDHEN, CDR2 SYDVKM. V shed 2 bases and J 6 bases; nucleotides not matched to a gene: 7. The CDR3 is 15 amino acids. The CDR3 loop is CASSLSGYRGQPQHF. The CDR3, as DNA: TGTGCCAGCAGTTTAAGCGGGTACAGGGGTCAGCCCCAGCATTTT.

This chain joins TRBV6-1 and TRBJ2-7; 9 bases are a match to TRBD1. The CDR3 has 14 amino acids. The J segment lost 1 base and the V segment lost 7 bases, leaving 5 bases of the junction unmatched. Germline loops: CDR1 MNHNS, CDR2 SASEGT. CDR3 residues: CASNDRGYSYEQYF. The CDR3 nucleotides read TGTGCCAGCAACGACAGGGGGTATTCCTACGAGCAGTACTTC.

The V and J genes are TRBV7-2 and TRBJ1-2; D call uncertain. Trimming shortened V by 4 bases and J by 2 bases, and 5 bases separated the two germline ends. Per the germline V gene, CDR1 is SGHTA and CDR2 is FQGNSA. The CDR3 contains 12 residues. CDR3 amino acids: CASSYVNYGYTF. CDR3 bases: TGTGCCAGCAGCTACGTGAACTATGGCTACACCTTC.